One and the same sample provided the 13 T cell receptor beta chains below, sequenced in a study of blood T cells in healthy people across ages. Primed by a sample-barcoded 5' primer and a J-beta primer mix, a second PCR proceeded for roughly 6 to 12 cycles. TCRdb re-called the 5' RACE reads with MiXCR, one entry per CDR3 protein. The sample has more than 500,000 distinct CDR3 sequences, 27% seen once. Input material: blood. Receptors originate from a woman aged 70-85 years in good health.

The chain combines TRBV5-1 with TRBJ1-6; D gene uncertain. This CDR3 contains 13 residues. The ends were cut back, 9 bases at V and 3 bases at J, with 10 bases in the middle. Germline CDR1 and CDR2: SGHRS and YFSETQ. CDR3 loop: CATARNYNSPLHF. The DNA for the CDR3 is TGCGCCACCGCGAGGAACTATAATTCACCCCTCCACTTT.

This clonotype was counted only a few times. The rearrangement links TRBV29-1 to TRBJ1-2; tentatively, D is TRBD1 (6 bases). The length of the CDR3 is 13 residues. The V gene lost 3 bases and the J gene lost 3 bases, with 11 bases spanning the gap. CDR1 and CDR2 from the germline V gene are SQVTM and ANQGSEA. CDR3 coding DNA: TGCAGCGTTGATTCGGAGGGGGACTATGGCTACACCTTC. Translated: CSVDSEGDYGYTF.

This clonotype was picked up a small number of times. This chain links TRBV6-1 with TRBJ2-4; TRBD2 agrees at 7 bases. J gave up 1 base and V 2 bases, and 5 bases lay outside the gene matches. The germline V gene has CDR1 MNHNS and CDR2 SASEGT. The CDR3 is 16 residues long. Written as DNA, the CDR3 is TGTGCCAGCAGTGAACTGGCGGGGGACGCCAAAAACATTCAGTACTTC. Amino acid sequence: CASSELAGDAKNIQYF.

This clonotype has at least ten counts. This chain joins TRBV27 and TRBJ2-5; TRBD2 is a possible D gene (7 bases). V lost 6 bases and J 2 bases, leaving 16 bases between the germline ends. The CDR3 runs to 15 residues. CDR1 and CDR2 (germline): MNHEY, SMNVEV (reference sequence). The CDR3 spells CASRTAGAGQETQYF. In DNA, the CDR3 is TGTGCCAGCAGGACCGCGGGGGCCGGTCAAGAGACCCAGTACTTC.

This clonotype turned up a few times. The chain links TRBV6-5 to TRBJ1-2; D remains ambiguous. V dropped 6 bases and J dropped 2 bases, with 10 bases sitting between them. Germline V lookup: CDR1 MNHEY, CDR2 SVGAGI. The CDR3 covers 13 residues. The CDR3: CASREGSNYGYTF. The DNA for the CDR3 is TGTGCCAGCAGGGAGGGCAGCAACTATGGCTACACCTTC.

The chain links TRBV6-5 to TRBJ1-4, with TRBD1 identical over 7 bases. Germline CDR1 MNHEY, CDR2 SVGAGI. Trimming cost V 4 bases and J 5 bases; bases outside gene matches: 13. The CDR3 loop spans 17 amino acids. The CDR3 sequence is CASSFSWTGGRNEKLFF. Written as DNA, the CDR3 is TGTGCCAGCAGTTTCTCTTGGACAGGAGGGAGGAATGAAAAACTGTTTTTT.

This clonotype was counted only a few times. The chain is built from TRBV12-3 or TRBV12-4 and TRBJ2-5, with D possibly matching TRBD1 (6 bases). The CDR3 sequence is 13 residues long. V shed 5 bases and J shed 11 bases, with 18 bases lying between them. In DNA, the CDR3 is TGTGCCAGCAGTCAAACAGGGTCCTACGGGCAGTACTTC. Residues: CASSQTGSYGQYF.

This clonotype has more than one count but fewer than ten. The chain is built from TRBV11-2 and TRBJ2-5, with D perhaps TRBD1 or TRBD2 (6 bases each). The J call may be incorrect, as the DNA end agrees better with TRBJ2-7. Germline-derived CDR1 and CDR2 are SGHAT and FQNNGV. CDR3 size: 15 residues. CDR3 sequence: CASSAGHLYSYEQYF. DNA for the CDR3: TGTGCCAGCAGCGCGGGACACCTTTACTCCTACGAGCAGTACTTC.

This clonotype was recorded a few times. The chain has TRBV7-9 and TRBJ2-5; 7 bases agree with TRBD2. The end of the DNA aligns better with TRBJ2-7, so the J call may be wrong. Germline CDR1 and CDR2: SEHNR and FQNEAQ (reference sequence). The length of the CDR3 is 15 residues. This CDR3 is CASRRGGSGSYEQYF. DNA of the CDR3: TGTGCCAGCAGACGGGGCGGGAGCGGCTCCTACGAGCAGTACTTC.

The chain couples TRBV20-1 to TRBJ2-7; maybe TRBD1 (6 bases). There are 15 residues in the CDR3. Trimming left V 0 bases short and J 6 bases short, with 18 bases between. The germline gives CDR1 DFQATT, CDR2 SNEGSKA (reference sequence). As DNA, the CDR3 is TGCAGTGCTAGAGATGGACAGCGCTTTGGGGTCGAGCAGTACTTC. Its protein product is CSARDGQRFGVEQYF.

The rearrangement uses TRBV20-1 and TRBJ1-3, with 7 bases fitting TRBD1. Germline V gives CDR1 DFQATT, CDR2 SNEGSKA (reference sequence). The CDR3 is 14 residues long. V gave up 6 bases and J gave up 1 base; unmatched junction bases: 6. DNA for the CDR3: TGCAGTGCCCTGAAGGGGGCATCTGGAAACACCATATATTTT. It codes for CSALKGASGNTIYF.

This clonotype appeared a few times. This rearrangement joins TRBV20-1 to TRBJ1-1; D is uncertain. Trimming shortened V by 1 base and J by 5 bases, and 8 bases separated the two germline ends. The germline CDR1 and CDR2 sequences are DFQATT and SNEGSKA (reference sequence). The CDR3 covers 12 residues. Here the CDR3 reads CSARGPTTEAFF. CDR3 sequence (DNA): TGCAGTGCTAGAGGTCCAACTACTGAAGCTTTCTTT.

About this clonotype itself: The junction shows a germline mismatch at one end, possibly a read error. The chain combines TRBV9 with TRBJ1-3; a weak D match, TRBD1 (6 bases). CDR3 length: 15 amino acids. The germline V gene encodes CDR1 SGDLS and CDR2 YYNGEE. The CDR3 reads CASSVGGRTGDTIYF. DNA for the CDR3: TGTGCCAGCAGCGTAGGGGGGCGAACTGGAGACACCATATATTTT.